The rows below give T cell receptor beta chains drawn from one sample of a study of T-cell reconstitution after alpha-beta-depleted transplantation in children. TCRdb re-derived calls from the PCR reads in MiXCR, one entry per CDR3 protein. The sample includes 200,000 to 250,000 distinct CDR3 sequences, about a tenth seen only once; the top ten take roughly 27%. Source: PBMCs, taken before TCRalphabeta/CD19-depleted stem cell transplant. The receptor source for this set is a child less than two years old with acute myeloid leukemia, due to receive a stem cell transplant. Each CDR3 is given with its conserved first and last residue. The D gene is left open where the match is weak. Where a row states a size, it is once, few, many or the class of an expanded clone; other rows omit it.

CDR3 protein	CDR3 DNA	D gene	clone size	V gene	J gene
CASRSNSASNIQYF	TGTGCCAGCAGATCGAATTCGGCGTCAAACATTCAGTACTTC	NA	many	TRBV11-2	TRBJ2-4
CATPDREDTGELFF	TGTGCCACCCCGGACAGGGAGGACACCGGGGAGCTGTTTTTT	TRBD1	many	TRBV27	TRBJ2-2
CASSTSGTYNEQFF	TGTGCCAGCAGTACATCCGGGACCTACAATGAGCAGTTCTTC	NA	many	TRBV25-1	TRBJ2-1
CSVEGPQAGGPYEQYF	TGCAGCGTTGAAGGGCCCCAGGCGGGGGGTCCCTACGAGCAGTACTTC	TRBD2	few	TRBV29-1	TRBJ2-7
CASSLGVGDTEAFF	TGCGCCAGCAGCTTGGGGGTGGGGGACACTGAAGCTTTCTTT	NA	many	TRBV5-1	TRBJ1-1
CAISPLAGTSYEQYF	TGTGCCATCAGTCCTCTAGCGGGAACCTCCTACGAGCAGTACTTC	TRBD2	many	TRBV10-3	TRBJ2-7
CSAKQGPSSGANVLTF	TGCAGTGCTAAGCAGGGTCCCTCCTCTGGGGCCAACGTCCTGACTTTC	NA	once	TRBV20-1	TRBJ2-6
CAWSLQSNYGYTF	TGTGCCTGGAGTTTACAGAGTAACTATGGCTACACCTTC	NA	NA	TRBV30	TRBJ1-2
CASSRGLADYEQYF	TGCGCCAGCAGCCGGGGACTAGCCGACTACGAGCAGTACTTC	TRBD2	few	TRBV5-1	TRBJ2-7
CASSVSGGGTDTQYF	TGCGCCAGCAGCGTTTCAGGGGGAGGCACAGATACGCAGTATTTT	TRBD1	NA	TRBV5-1	TRBJ2-3
CGLSGAHSGANVLTF	TGCGGCCTCAGCGGGGCCCACTCTGGGGCCAACGTCCTGACTTTC	TRBD2	many	TRBV20-1	TRBJ2-6
CASSFEITPTYYNEQFF	TGTGCCAGCAGCTTTGAGATCACTCCCACCTACTACAATGAGCAGTTCTTC	NA	many	TRBV5-6	TRBJ2-1
CASRNGASGINEQFF	TGTGCCAGCAGGAACGGGGCTAGCGGGATTAATGAGCAGTTCTTC	TRBD2	many	TRBV7-2	TRBJ2-1
CASSYRPPHTDTQYF	TGTGCCAGCAGTTATCGACCCCCCCACACAGATACGCAGTATTTT	NA	many	TRBV6-5	TRBJ2-3
CSASALGRANTEAFF	TGCAGTGCTAGCGCCCTCGGAAGGGCAAACACTGAAGCTTTCTTT	NA	many	TRBV20-1	TRBJ1-1
CASSPGRTNEKLFF	TGTGCCAGCAGTCCAGGGCGGACTAATGAAAAACTGTTTTTT	NA	many	TRBV6-5	TRBJ1-4
CSVGSSVTGELFF	TGCAGCGTTGGTTCTAGCGTCACCGGGGAGCTGTTTTTT	NA	many	TRBV29-1	TRBJ2-2
CASSARDRNGYTF	TGTGCCAGCAGTGCCCGGGATCGGAATGGCTACACCTTC	NA	many	TRBV12-3/TRBV12-4	TRBJ1-2
CASSRSAGTEYGYTF	TGTGCCAGCTCACGCTCAGCCGGGACAGAGTATGGCTACACCTTC	TRBD1	few	TRBV18	TRBJ1-2
CASQSRELNTEAFF	TGTGCCAGCCAGAGTCGGGAATTGAACACTGAAGCTTTCTTT	NA	many	TRBV18	TRBJ1-1
CASSPDRGLTGELFF	TGTGCCAGCAGCCCAGACAGGGGGCTGACCGGGGAGCTGTTTTTT	TRBD1	few	TRBV7-9	TRBJ2-2
CASSLTTRNTEAFF	TGTGCCAGCAGCCTGACCACCCGGAACACTGAAGCTTTCTTT	NA	NA	TRBV7-8	TRBJ1-1
CAIARDSYEQYF	TGTGCCATCGCCAGAGACTCCTACGAGCAGTACTTC	NA	many	TRBV10-3	TRBJ2-7
CAISTGLSYEQYF	TGTGCCATCAGTACAGGGTTATCCTACGAGCAGTACTTC	NA	many	TRBV10-3	TRBJ2-7
CASSPGLAGGPGIGELFF	TGCGCCAGCAGCCCTGGACTAGCGGGAGGGCCAGGGATCGGGGAGCTGTTTTTT	TRBD2	many	TRBV5-1	TRBJ2-2
CASSLRGMETQYF	TGTGCCAGCAGCTTACGGGGGATGGAGACCCAGTACTTC	NA	NA	TRBV5-4	TRBJ2-5
CASSLGTGADEQFF	TGTGCCAGCAGTTTAGGGACAGGGGCCGATGAGCAGTTCTTC	TRBD1	many	TRBV12-3/TRBV12-4	TRBJ2-1
CASSYSQGGNYGYTF	TGTGCCAGCAGTTACTCACAGGGCGGTAACTATGGCTACACCTTC	NA	many	TRBV6-5	TRBJ1-2
CSVEDRGAYEQYF	TGCAGCGTTGAAGATCGAGGGGCCTACGAGCAGTACTTC	NA	few	TRBV29-1	TRBJ2-7
CSVRQGNGYTEAFF	TGCAGCGTTAGACAGGGTAATGGTTACACTGAAGCTTTCTTT	TRBD1	many	TRBV29-1	TRBJ1-1
CASSFPGGEETQYF	TGCGCCAGCAGCTTCCCAGGAGGCGAAGAGACCCAGTACTTC	NA	many	TRBV5-1	TRBJ2-5
CASSLRGQTYSPLHF	TGCGCCAGCAGCTTGAGGGGACAGACCTATTCACCCCTCCACTTT	TRBD1	many	TRBV5-1	TRBJ1-6
CASSPGLAGGIGQETQYF	TGTGCCAGCAGCCCGGGACTAGCGGGAGGAATAGGCCAAGAGACCCAGTACTTC	TRBD2	many	TRBV9	TRBJ2-5
CSAWRASEIDTQYF	TGCAGTGCTTGGAGGGCTAGCGAGATTGATACGCAGTATTTT	NA	many	TRBV20-1	TRBJ2-3
CASSRTMGADTQYF	TGTGCCAGCAGCCGTACAATGGGCGCAGATACGCAGTATTTT	NA	many	TRBV7-9	TRBJ2-3
CASSDKGSSYGYTF	TGTGCCAGCAGTGATAAAGGCTCTTCTTATGGCTACACCTTC	NA	many	TRBV2	TRBJ1-2
CASSPMGYQPQHF	TGTGCCAGCAGTCCCATGGGGTATCAGCCCCAGCATTTT	NA	NA	TRBV27	TRBJ1-5